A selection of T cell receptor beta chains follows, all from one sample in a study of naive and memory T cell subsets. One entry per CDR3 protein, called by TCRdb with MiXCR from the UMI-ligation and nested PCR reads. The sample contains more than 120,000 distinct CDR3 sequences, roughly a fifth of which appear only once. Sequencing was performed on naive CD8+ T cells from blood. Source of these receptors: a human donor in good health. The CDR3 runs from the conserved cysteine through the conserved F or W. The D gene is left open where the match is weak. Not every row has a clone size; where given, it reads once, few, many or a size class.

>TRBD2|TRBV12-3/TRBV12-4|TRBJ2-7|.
TGTGCCAGCAGTTTGCAAATCACTCTAGCGGGAGCGATCTCCTACGAGCAGTACTTC
CASSLQITLAGAISYEQYF
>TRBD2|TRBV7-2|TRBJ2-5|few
TGTGCCAGCAGCTTAATAGCGGGCCCCCAAGAGACCCAGTACTTC
CASSLIAGPQETQYF
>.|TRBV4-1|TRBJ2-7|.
TGCGCCAGCAGCCAGGAAACAGTATACGAGCAGTACTTC
CASSQETVYEQYF
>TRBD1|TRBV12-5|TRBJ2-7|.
TGTGCTAGTGGTTTACAGGGGCGCGTCGAGCAGTACTTC
CASGLQGRVEQYF
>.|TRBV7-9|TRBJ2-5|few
TGTGCCAGCAGCTCCTATGTAAAAGAGACCCAGTACTTC
CASSSYVKETQYF
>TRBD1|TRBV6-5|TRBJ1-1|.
TGTGCCAGCAGCCCGGACAGGGGGCCATGGAGCACTGAAGCTTTCTTT
CASSPDRGPWSTEAFF
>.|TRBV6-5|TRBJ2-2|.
TGTGCCAGCAGTTACTCGAAGGGGGCCGGGGAGCTGTTTTTT
CASSYSKGAGELFF
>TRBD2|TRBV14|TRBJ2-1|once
TGTGCCAGCAGCCAAGAAACCCTAGCGGGAGGAGTCAATGAGCAGTTCTTC
CASSQETLAGGVNEQFF
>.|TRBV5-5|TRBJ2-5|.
TGTGCCAGCAGCTTGGACAGACAAGAGACCCAGTACTTC
CASSLDRQETQYF
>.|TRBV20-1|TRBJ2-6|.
TGCAGTGCTAGAGATTTCCAGGGGCGCACCTCTGGGGCCAACGTCCTGACTTTC
CSARDFQGRTSGANVLTF
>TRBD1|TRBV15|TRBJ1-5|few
TGTGCCACCAGCAGAGTCGGACAGGGGTATCAGCCCCAGCATTTT
CATSRVGQGYQPQHF
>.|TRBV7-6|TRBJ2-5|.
TGTGCCAGCAGCAGACTAGAGAACATAGGAGAGACCCAGTACTTC
CASSRLENIGETQYF
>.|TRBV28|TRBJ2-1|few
TGTGCCAGCAGTACTCTCGCTGGGTCCTACAATGAGCAGTTCTTC
CASSTLAGSYNEQFF
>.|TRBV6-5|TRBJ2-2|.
TGTGCCAGCAGTTCCCTACGACAGGATAACACCGGGGAGCTGTTTTTT
CASSSLRQDNTGELFF
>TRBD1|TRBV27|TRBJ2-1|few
TGTGCCAGCACTTTATCCCCACAGGGGGCCTCCTACAATGAGCAGTTCTTC
CASTLSPQGASYNEQFF
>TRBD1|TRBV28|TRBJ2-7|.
TGTGCCAGCACTTTAGTAGGGGGCGCCGACGAGCAGTACTTC
CASTLVGGADEQYF
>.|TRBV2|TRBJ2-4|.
TGTGCCAGCAGTGAAGGCCTAGTAGCCAAAAACATTCAGTACTTC
CASSEGLVAKNIQYF
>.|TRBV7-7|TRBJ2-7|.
TGTGCTAGCAGCCCCGCACCCACATCGTACGAGCAGTACTTC
CASSPAPTSYEQYF
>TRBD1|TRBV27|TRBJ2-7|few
TGTGCCAGCAGTTTATTAATCATAACAGGGGAACCCATCGAGCAGTACTTC
CASSLLIITGEPIEQYF
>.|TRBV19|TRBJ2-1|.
TGTGCCAGTAGTATTGGCGGAATTTACAATGAGCAGTTCTTC
CASSIGGIYNEQFF
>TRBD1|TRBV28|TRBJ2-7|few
TGTGCCAGCAGTACCCAAACAGGGGGTTTATCCTACGAGCAGTACTTC
CASSTQTGGLSYEQYF
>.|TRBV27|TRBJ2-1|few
TGTGCCAGCAGTGCAAGGGGGGAACCCTACAATGAGCAGTTCTTC
CASSARGEPYNEQFF
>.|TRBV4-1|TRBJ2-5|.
TGCGCCAGCAGCCCAGGGGGGTACCAAGAGACCCAGTACTTC
CASSPGGYQETQYF
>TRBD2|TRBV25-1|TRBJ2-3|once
TGTGCCAGCAGTACCGGGAGGGCCCAAGATACGCAGTATTTT
CASSTGRAQDTQYF
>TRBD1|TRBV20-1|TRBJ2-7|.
TGCAGTGCTAGACCGGGGACAGATCGCTCCTACGAGCAGTACTTC
CSARPGTDRSYEQYF
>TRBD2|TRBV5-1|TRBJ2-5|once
TGCGCCAGCAGCTTACTAGCGGAGCCAACCAAGTACCAAGAGACCCAGTACTTC
CASSLLAEPTKYQETQYF
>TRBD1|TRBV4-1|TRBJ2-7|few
TGCGCCAGCAGCCCAGGACAGGGGGGCGCCTACGAGCAGTACTTC
CASSPGQGGAYEQYF
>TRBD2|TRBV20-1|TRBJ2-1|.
TGCAGTGCTAGAGCCATTAGCGGGAGGGCCAACAATGAGCAGTTCTTC
CSARAISGRANNEQFF
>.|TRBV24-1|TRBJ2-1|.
TGTGCCACCAGTGACCCTGGTCAGACTAGCTACAATGAGCAGTTCTTC
CATSDPGQTSYNEQFF
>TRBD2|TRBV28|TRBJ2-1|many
TGTGCCAGCAGTTTCGAAGGACTAGCTAAATACAATGAGCAGTTCTTC
CASSFEGLAKYNEQFF
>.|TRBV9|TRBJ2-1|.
TGTGCCAGCAGCGTAGCCCTTACAAGTCCTCACAATGAGCAGTTCTTC
CASSVALTSPHNEQFF
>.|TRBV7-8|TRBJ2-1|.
TGTGCCAGCAGCTTAGAGGGCCTACTGAATGAGCAGTTCTTC
CASSLEGLLNEQFF
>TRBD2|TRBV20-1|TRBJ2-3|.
TGCAGTGCATCGAAGGGAGGGGCAGATACGCAGTATTTT
CSASKGGADTQYF
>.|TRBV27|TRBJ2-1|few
TGTGCCAGCAGCATAGACTCCTACAATGAGCAGTTCTTC
CASSIDSYNEQFF
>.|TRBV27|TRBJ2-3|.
TGTGCCAGCAGTTTCGTTGGGGGATCAGATACGCAGTATTTT
CASSFVGGSDTQYF
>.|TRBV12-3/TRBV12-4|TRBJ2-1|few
TGTGCCAGCAGTTTATTGCAACCGCCGAATGAGCAGTTCTTC
CASSLLQPPNEQFF
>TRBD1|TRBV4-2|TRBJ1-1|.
TGTGCCAGCAGCCCGGGGGACAGACTGAACACTGAAGCTTTCTTT
CASSPGDRLNTEAFF
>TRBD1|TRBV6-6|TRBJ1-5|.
TGTGCCAGCAGAGGGACAGGGTATCAGCCCCAGCATTTT
CASRGTGYQPQHF
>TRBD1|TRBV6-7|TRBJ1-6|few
TGTGCCAGCAGTTACCCGGACAGGAAGAACGTTTATAATTCACCCCTCCACTTT
CASSYPDRKNVYNSPLHF
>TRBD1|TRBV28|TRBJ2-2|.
TGTGCCAGCAGCGACCTCTCGGCAGGGGGCGCGGGCGGGGAGCTGTTTTTT
CASSDLSAGGAGGELFF
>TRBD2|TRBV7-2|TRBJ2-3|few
TGTGCCAGCAGCTTAGCGCTTCTCCTAGCGGGAGGATCTGGCACAGATACGCAGTATTTT
CASSLALLLAGGSGTDTQYF
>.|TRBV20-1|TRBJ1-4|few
TGCAGTGCTAGCGACAGCCACGCAACTAATGAAAAACTGTTTTTT
CSASDSHATNEKLFF
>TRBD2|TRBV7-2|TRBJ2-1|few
TGTGCCAGCAGCTTCGGGGGGCCGGGACTAGAAGAGCAGTTCTTC
CASSFGGPGLEEQFF